The 6 T cell receptor beta chains presented below share a single source sample, sequenced in a study of T cells in tumors after PD-1 blockade. Using immunoSEQ multiplex PCR, the repertoire was profiled, and TCRdb retains in-frame clones only, with some absent. The sample has tens of thousands of clones, over 75% seen once. This specimen was PBMCs, taken before anti-PD-1 treatment. These receptors came from a human donor with basal cell carcinoma.

This chain links TRBV5-1 with TRBJ1-3; D is perhaps TRBD1 (5 bases). The CDR3 contains 14 residues. Germline loops: CDR1 SGHRS, CDR2 YFSETQ. Trimming pared 4 bases from V and 0 bases from J, leaving 8 bases between. CDR3 in amino acids: CASSQDTSGNTIYF. The CDR3 DNA sequence: TGCGCCAGCAGCCAGGACACCTCTGGAAACACCATATATTTT. Drawing the rest from reference TRBV5-1 and TRBJ1-3, the complete variable domain is KAGVTQTPRYLIKTRGQQVTLSCSPISGHRSVSWYQQTPGQGLQFLFEYFSETQRNKGNFPGRFSGRQFSNSRSEMNVSTLELGDSALYLCASSQDTSGNTIYFGEGSWLTVV.

V gene TRBV2 combines with J gene TRBJ1-3, with D maybe TRBD1 (5 bases). V was trimmed by 1 base and J by 1 base, leaving 20 bases between them. Germline CDR1 is SNHLY and CDR2 is FYNNEI. The CDR3 is made up of 19 amino acids. CDR3 in DNA: TGTGCCAGCAGTGAAGAACCAGACTACCGAAGGACATCTGGAAACACCATATATTTT. The encoded protein is CASSEEPDYRRTSGNTIYF.

This chain connects TRBV11-3 to TRBJ2-3, with 14 bases lining up with TRBD2. Germline CDR1 is SGHNT and CDR2 is YENEEA. This CDR3 contains 16 residues. V was pared by 5 bases and J by 1 base, with 2 bases of the junction left unmatched. The CDR3 loop is CASSPGLAGGTDTQYF. The CDR3 nucleotides read TGTGCCAGCAGCCCGGGACTAGCGGGGGGCACAGATACGCAGTATTTT. Drawing the rest from reference TRBV11-3 and TRBJ2-3, the complete variable domain is EAGVVQSPRYKIIEKKQPVAFWCNPISGHNTLYWYLQNLGQGPELLIRYENEEAVDDSQLPKDRFSAERLKGVDSTLKIQPAELGDSAVYLCASSPGLAGGTDTQYFGPGTRLTVL.

This clone was seen once. The gene calls are TRBV6-6 and TRBJ2-7; no clear D gene. Trimming cost V 7 bases and J 0 bases, with 13 bases left between them. Germline CDR1 is MNHNY and CDR2 is SVGAGI (reference sequence). The CDR3 has 14 residues. The CDR3 coding sequence is TGTGCCAGCACCCGCCGTGGGGACTCCTACGAGCAGTACTTC. Translated, it gives CASTRRGDSYEQYF.

The chain combines TRBV18 with TRBJ2-1; TRBD2 aligns across 13 bases. The CDR3 totals 16 residues. Germline V CDR1 and CDR2: KGHSH, LQKENI. Trimming at V came to 2 bases and at J to 8 bases, leaving 6 bases not matched to a gene. DNA of the CDR3: TGTGCCAGCTCACCAGGACTAGCGGGGGTGGCGGATGAGCAGTTCTTC. The encoded protein is CASSPGLAGVADEQFF.

The chain links TRBV27 to TRBJ2-3, with unresolved D. V dropped 6 bases and J dropped 3 bases, with 10 bases sitting between them. Germline V gene sequence: CDR1 MNHEY, CDR2 SMNVEV (reference sequence). The CDR3 length is 13 residues. CDR3 bases: TGTGCCAGCAGCCAGGTCCCTACAGATACGCAGTATTTT. Amino acid sequence: CASSQVPTDTQYF.